This T cell receptor (beta chain) was identified in a study of a mutant IDH1 vaccine in newly diagnosed glioma. Study context: Patients, over weeks 1, 3, 5, 7, 11, 15, 19 and 23, received a total of eight vaccinations. Beforehand, treatment had been radiotherapy, temozolomide, or both; the majority received both.

This clone was seen more than once but under ten times. Its antigen is still unknown. The junction departs from germline at one end; a sequencing error may be responsible. The CDR3 consists of 11 residues. The germline V gene has CDR1 SGDLS and CDR2 YYNGEE. TCRdb's copy holds only in-frame clones and misses some; the assay was immunoSEQ multiplex PCR. This table holds fewer than 150,000 clones, roughly 88% found once. Time point of the sample: week 11, during vaccination. Every vaccine dose comprised 300 ug of mutant IDH1 20-mer peptide plus topical imiquimod. Donor diagnoses consisted of new WHO grade 3 or 4 IDH1-mutant, ATRX-lost astrocytomas.

The sample in question was PBMCs, obtained from a glioma patient whose treatment included an IDH1 peptide vaccine. The TCR comes from a woman aged 45-65 years with glioma. The gene calls are TRBV9 and TRBJ1-3; D is unresolved. CDR3 nucleotides: TGTGCCAGCAGCTCTAGAAACACCATATATTTT. Its translation: CASSSRNTIYF.